This is a list of T cell receptor beta chains from one sample in a study of OX40 agonist ivuxolimab in advanced cancers. Sequencing used immunoSEQ multiplex PCR; TCRdb keeps in-frame clones, though not all of them. The sample includes about 110,000 clones, approximately 89% seen only once; the top ten take around 0.26%. This specimen was CD4+ or CD8+ T cells sorted from blood, taken in a trial of the OX40 agonist ivuxolimab. These receptors were obtained from an adult with an advanced solid tumor such as melanoma, head and neck, liver or kidney cancer. The CDR3 runs from the conserved cysteine through the conserved F or W. D genes are given only for firm matches. Rows give clone size only sometimes, using once, few, many, or a class for an expanded clone.

d_call j_call clone_size v_call cdr3_nt cdr3_aa
- TRBJ2-7 - TRBV21-1 TGTGCCAGCACCCCAAATCTAGCGGGACCTTGCGAGCAGTACTTC CASTPNLAGPCEQYF
TRBD1 TRBJ1-4 - TRBV27 TGTGCCACCGGGACAGGGGGAACTAATGAAAAACTGTTTTTT CATGTGGTNEKLFF
- TRBJ1-1 - TRBV15 TGTGCCACCAGCCTCTCGAGGCGACTAAACACTGAAGCTTTCTTT CATSLSRRLNTEAFF
TRBD2 TRBJ2-1 - TRBV19 TGTGCCAGTAGTATCAGGGCCCCACTACTAGCGGATGACTACAATGAGCAGTTCTTC CASSIRAPLLADDYNEQFF
TRBD2 TRBJ2-1 - TRBV9 TGTGCCAGCAGCCCTCGGACTAGCGGGGATGAGCAGTTCTTC CASSPRTSGDEQFF
- TRBJ1-4 - TRBV18 TGTGCCAGCTCACCAGTTTCAACTAATGAAAAACTGTTTTTT CASSPVSTNEKLFF
- TRBJ1-5 - TRBV6-1 TGTGCCAGCAGTGAAGTTGGTCAGCCCCAGCATTTT CASSEVGQPQHF
- TRBJ2-3 - TRBV6-6 TGTGCCAGCAGCCACGCCCGGGAACTTGGCACAGATACGCAGTATTTT CASSHARELGTDTQYF
- TRBJ1-3 - TRBV27 TGTGCCAGCAGTTTATTCCCAGGCCCTGGAAACACCATATATTTT CASSLFPGPGNTIYF
TRBD2 TRBJ2-3 - TRBV7-9 TGTGCCAGCAGCTTAAATAGCGGGGGAACAGATACGCAGTATTTT CASSLNSGGTDTQYF
TRBD1 TRBJ1-1 - TRBV6-5 TGTGCCAGCATTAGACAGGGGAACACTGAAGCTTTCTTT CASIRQGNTEAFF
- TRBJ2-5 - TRBV5-6 TGTGCCAGCAGCTGGGGGCCTAGCGGCCAAGAGACCCAGTACTTC CASSWGPSGQETQYF
TRBD2 TRBJ2-2 - TRBV5-1 TGCGCCAGCAGTTTCGGACTAGCGGGGGGGCCAAGCACCGGGGAGCTGTTTTTT CASSFGLAGGPSTGELFF
- TRBJ2-3 - TRBV19 TGTGCCAGTAGTAGATCCGGCCCGCGGGAATTGACAGATACGCAGTATTTT CASSRSGPRELTDTQYF
- TRBJ2-1 - TRBV5-4 TGTGCCAGCAGGGTCGAGGGCGGAAACAATGAGCAGTTCTTC CASRVEGGNNEQFF
- TRBJ1-2 - TRBV6-5 TGTGCCAGCAGTTACGGAGGGGGCTATGGCTACACCTTC CASSYGGGYGYTF
- TRBJ2-7 - TRBV18 TGTGCCAGCTCACCACCGCACCCCTACGAGCAGTACTTC CASSPPHPYEQYF
TRBD1 TRBJ2-3 - TRBV18 TGTGCCAGCTCGCTCCAGGGGGCAGGGGATACGCAGTATTTT CASSLQGAGDTQYF
TRBD2 TRBJ2-5 - TRBV29-1 TGCAGCGTCGGTTCGCACTCTAGCGGGGGGCGGACCCAGTACTTC CSVGSHSSGGRTQYF
- TRBJ2-2 - TRBV28 TGTGCCAGCAGCCCCCTCTTGCGGTTCACCGGGGAGCTGTTTTTT CASSPLLRFTGELFF
- TRBJ1-5 - TRBV30 TGTGCCTGGAGTGCGGACGGGGCAGGCCCCCAGCATTTT CAWSADGAGPQHF
TRBD1 TRBJ2-4 - TRBV5-6 TGTGCCAGCAGCTTGAAGGGGGCGCGTTCCAAAAACATTCAGTACTTC CASSLKGARSKNIQYF
- TRBJ2-3 - TRBV5-6 TGTGCCACCGGCCGACGGAGCACAGATACGCAGTATTTT CATGRRSTDTQYF
- TRBJ2-7 - TRBV6-5 TGTGCCAGCAAGGGGGGTAACTCCTACGAGCAGTACTTC CASKGGNSYEQYF
- TRBJ1-6 - TRBV25-1 TGTGCCAGTAGCGAGCCTCGACGGAATTCACCCCTCCACTTT CASSEPRRNSPLHF
TRBD1 TRBJ1-6 - TRBV5-1 TGCGCCAGCAGCCAAGGACAGGACGTTTCACCCCTCCACTTT CASSQGQDVSPLHF
TRBD1 TRBJ2-5 - TRBV7-6 TGTGCCAGCAGTGAACAGGGGAATCAAGAGACCCAGTACTTC CASSEQGNQETQYF
TRBD1 TRBJ2-3 - TRBV7-2 TGTGCCAGCAGCCAAGGGGGCCTGGCAGATACGCAGTATTTT CASSQGGLADTQYF
TRBD1 TRBJ1-2 - TRBV25-1 TGTGCCAGCAGTGAATTGGACAGGGGAAGTGAGGGCTACACCTTC CASSELDRGSEGYTF
TRBD2 TRBJ2-2 - TRBV10-3 TGTGCCATCAGTGACAGCGGGAGGGTATCCACCGGGGAGCTGTTTTTT CAISDSGRVSTGELFF
- TRBJ1-2 - TRBV13 TGTGCCAGCAGCTTAGGGCTACGGGGCTACACCTTC CASSLGLRGYTF
TRBD2 TRBJ2-1 - TRBV2 TGTGCCAGCAGTGAAGGTAGTCGGACTAGCAGCGATGAGCAGTTCTTC CASSEGSRTSSDEQFF
- TRBJ1-5 once TRBV2 TGTGCCAGCACGTCGTACACCCGCAATCAGCCCCAGCATTTT CASTSYTRNQPQHF
- TRBJ2-7 - TRBV6-6 TGTGCCAGCAGTAACTCCTACGAGCAGTACTTC CASSNSYEQYF
- TRBJ2-3 once TRBV15 TGTGCCACCAGCAGAGATCCCGAGGGAGGAAGCACAGATACGCAGTATTTT CATSRDPEGGSTDTQYF
- TRBJ2-4 - TRBV7-3 TGTGCCAGCAGCTTAGACGGGGAGTCCAAAAACATTCAGTACTTC CASSLDGESKNIQYF
- TRBJ1-1 - TRBV5-5 TGTGCCAGCAGCTTGATGGTGAACACTGAAGCTTTCTTT CASSLMVNTEAFF
TRBD1 TRBJ2-7 - TRBV28 TGTGCCAGCAGTGGATACGGGACAGGGGCCTACGAGCAGTACTTC CASSGYGTGAYEQYF
- TRBJ1-1 - TRBV30 TGTGCCTGGAATATGGGGACGGTGAACACTGAAGCTTTCTTT CAWNMGTVNTEAFF
- TRBJ2-3 - TRBV7-6 TGTGCCAGCAGCTTAACAGCCCCCCCTTCCGATACGCAGTATTTT CASSLTAPPSDTQYF
- TRBJ2-7 - TRBV30 TGTGCCTGGTCGCAGGGGACGCAGTACTTC CAWSQGTQYF
- TRBJ1-2 - TRBV6-5 TGTGCCAGCAGTTACTCTGGGGGCCTCTATGGCTACACCTTC CASSYSGGLYGYTF
- TRBJ1-6 - TRBV7-2 TGTGCCAGCAGCTTACGGACCTATAATTCACCCCTCCACTTT CASSLRTYNSPLHF
TRBD1 TRBJ1-1 - TRBV18 TGTGCCAGCTCACCGGGACAGTGGGGGAACACTGAAGCTTTCTTT CASSPGQWGNTEAFF
- TRBJ2-6 once TRBV29-1 TGCAGCGTTGGAACCTCTGGGGCCAACGTCCTGACTTTC CSVGTSGANVLTF
- TRBJ1-5 - TRBV28 TGTGCCAGCAGTTCCCCCTATCAGCCCCAGCATTTT CASSSPYQPQHF
- TRBJ2-2 - TRBV18 TGTGCCAGCTCACCACCCTTATGGACACTGGCGAACACCGGGGAGCTGTTTTTT CASSPPLWTLANTGELFF
- TRBJ1-3 - TRBV5-1 TGCGCCAGCAGCTTGGTCCCGATCTCTGGAAACACCATATATTTT CASSLVPISGNTIYF
TRBD1 TRBJ2-7 - TRBV5-1 TGCGCCAGCAGCTTCAGGGGGATGGCCTACGAGCAGTACTTC CASSFRGMAYEQYF
- TRBJ1-2 - TRBV28 TGTGCCAGCAGTTTAAACCGGGATGGCTACACCTTC CASSLNRDGYTF
TRBD1 TRBJ2-6 - TRBV4-3 TGCGCCAGCAGCCAGACGGACAGGGGGCGGAATGGGGCCAACGTCCTGACTTTC CASSQTDRGRNGANVLTF
TRBD2 TRBJ2-1 - TRBV11-1 TGTGCCAGCAGCTCAGGGACTAGGGGGATTTTTTTACTTTACAATGAGCAGTTCTTC CASSSGTRGIFLLYNEQFF